This T cell receptor beta chain stems from a study of T cell responses to AZD1222 COVID-19 vaccine (dated by TCRdb to the early 2020s). Study-level background: Because spike-specific TCR depth and breadth did not differ between the two schedules, AZD1222 recipients who got a second dose at roughly 4 weeks were pooled with those who got a second dose at roughly 12 weeks. TCR sequencing covered more than 230 trial participants: about 210 given two doses of AZD1222 and approximately 26 given two doses of MenACWY control vaccine. Trial participants were enrolled into age subgroups of 18-55, 56-69 and 70-plus years, which contained around 140, 26 and 57 TCR-sequenced participants, respectively. The paper as a whole reports these results and caveats: Because no day 14 peak-response samples were available, repertoires were characterized only after the peak T cell response. Participants were mostly white British and included more females than males, and it was suggested by the authors that clonal diversity may have been underestimated. A significant rise in spike-specific TCR breadth and depth was observed after two AZD1222 doses relative to day 0 and relative to MenACWY recipients. Vaccine-associated CD4 TCRs spanned the whole spike protein, with dominant responses in regions 160-218 and 743-854. Reportedly, almost half of the unique spike-specific TCRs recognized epitopes lying outside the regions that are mutated in the B.1.351 and B.1.1.7 variants. In the small 56-69-year group, the increase in depth fell short of significance, most likely because of low power. Conclusions about previously exposed vaccinees are limited, since just five or six AZD1222 recipients were seropositive for SARS-CoV-2 at baseline.

The CDR3 regions of human TCRbeta chains were analyzed by immunosequencing. As for the original processing: TCRs in the repertoires were matched against a reference library of SARS-CoV-2-specific TCRs that had been generated with the MIRA antigen-specificity platform. Breadth was defined as the fraction of unique TCRs that were SARS-CoV-2-associated. Depth was defined as the fraction of total T cells that were SARS-CoV-2-associated. Using the MIRA data, each spike-specific TCR was assigned both to the spike region to which the TCR was reactive and to a CD4 or CD8 class. Log10-transformed breadth and depth values were compared by one-way ANOVA with Sidak's multiple comparisons tests. In its TCRdb copy, this immuneACCESS table keeps in-frame sequences only and misses some clones. Where compared with another copy, unresolved V genes explain less than half of these, and the others have no known cause. From that table come the V and J calls and clone size; the DNA was used to work out D and trimming. The sample table lists roughly 130,000 clones, about nine tenths of them with a count of one. The ten largest clones represent 1.5% of the sample.

After removal of 3 bases from V and 3 bases from J, the junction retains 9 bases not matched to a gene. From the germline V gene (reference sequence), CDR1 is LNHDA and CDR2 is SQIVND. Including the terminal cysteine and phenylalanine, the CDR3 comprises 17 residues. The entry retains the CDR3 DNA only, 51 bases that are in frame from base 1. With regard to this clone: The clone's antigen remains unknown. No per-base quality is available; no much larger clone lies one base away.

This specimen's time point label, interpreted: baseline before first vaccination. Samples from vaccinated people were obtained from the UK trials COV001 and COV002, which included a single-blind randomized controlled phase 2/3 trial of AZD1222 (ChAdOx1 nCoV-19) in healthy adults. For TCRbeta chain sequencing, PBMC samples from trial participants were taken at day 0 and at day 28 after the second dose. Here the sequenced sample was peripheral blood, taken on day 0 of AZD1222 vaccination. The receptor's source is an adult in good health. The chain is made from TRBV19 and TRBJ1-5, with 9 central nucleotides matching TRBD1. The nucleotide sequence reads as follows: TGTGCCAGTAGTATCTCCGGGACAGGGCGATCCAATCAGCCCCAGCATTTT. This yields the protein CASSISGTGRSNQPQHF.